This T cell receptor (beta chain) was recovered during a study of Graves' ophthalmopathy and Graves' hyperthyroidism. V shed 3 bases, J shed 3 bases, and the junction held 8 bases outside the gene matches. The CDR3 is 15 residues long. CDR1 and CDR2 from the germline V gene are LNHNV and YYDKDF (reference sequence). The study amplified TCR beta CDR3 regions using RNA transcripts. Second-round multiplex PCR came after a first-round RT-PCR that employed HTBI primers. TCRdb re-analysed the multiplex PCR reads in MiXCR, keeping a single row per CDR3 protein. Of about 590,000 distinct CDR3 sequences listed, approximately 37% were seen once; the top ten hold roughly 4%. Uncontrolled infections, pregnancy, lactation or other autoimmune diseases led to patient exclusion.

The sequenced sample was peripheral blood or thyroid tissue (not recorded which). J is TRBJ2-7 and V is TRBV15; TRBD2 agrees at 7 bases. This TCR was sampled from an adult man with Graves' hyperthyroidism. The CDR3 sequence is CATSSWGGENYEQYF. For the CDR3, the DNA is TGTGCCACCAGCAGCTGGGGGGGGGAAAACTACGAGCAGTACTTC.